This T cell receptor beta chain was identified in a study of blood T cell repertoires in COVID-19. Study in general: Sample material is recorded as cDNA or gDNA derived from T cells, B-cell-depleted T cells, or PBMCs.

Some clones are missing from TCRdb's copy, which holds only in-frame ones; the method was immunoSEQ multiplex PCR. The sample holds 280,000 or so clones, about 85% seen once. Recruitment covered about two dozen US areas and drew participants whose ages spanned about 18 to 89 years. Which cohort a participant joined came from the clinical history participants gave. In Cohort 3, a recovered donor had either two negative PCRs, clearance, or symptom resolution. In its sample, this clone was seen a few times. Sequenced: PBMCs or T cells enriched from blood (not recorded which). The receptor comes from a woman between 50 and 59 years old who had recovered from COVID-19.

The CDR3 loop reads CASSAQRGGTDTQYF. CDR3 sequence (DNA): TGTGCCAGCAGCGCACAGCGGGGGGGCACAGATACGCAGTATTTT. The rearrangement uses TRBV3-1 (or the pseudogene TRBV3-2) and TRBJ2-3; 9 bases align to TRBD2. The germline CDR1 and CDR2 sequences are LGHDT and YNNKEL (reference sequence). Losses at the gene ends were 5 bases for V and 1 base for J; bases not matched to a gene: 4. The CDR3 covers 15 residues.